This T cell receptor (beta chain) was found in a study of OX40 agonist ivuxolimab in advanced cancers. In the study overall: Patients were infused with ivuxolimab every 2 weeks at 0.01 to 10 mg/kg.

The repertoire was sequenced with immunoSEQ multiplex PCR; TCRdb's copy has only in-frame clones and lacks some. The data show tens of thousands of clones, 75% to 90% seen once. Germline-derived CDR1 and CDR2 are LGHNA and YSLEER. V lost 3 bases, J lost 4 bases, and 12 bases lay in between. The length of the CDR3 is 14 residues. This sequence originates from an adult with an advanced solid tumor such as melanoma, head and neck, liver or kidney cancer. The sequencing here drew on CD4+ or CD8+ T cells sorted from blood, taken in a trial of the OX40 agonist ivuxolimab. V gene TRBV4-3 combines with J gene TRBJ1-1; D remains unclear. For the CDR3, the DNA is TGCGCCAGCAGCCACAGTCCTTTGGGCACTGAAGCTTTCTTT. This codes for CASSHSPLGTEAFF.